The 22 T cell receptor beta chains reported below all come from one sample, sequenced in a study of long-term antiretroviral therapy in people with HIV (dated by TCRdb to 2022 to 2024). The immunoSEQ hsTCRB v3.0 assay was used at survey level resolution for TRB variable region sequencing. The source is immuneACCESS, and TCRdb retained only in-frame sequences with V and J called. Part of the clones is not carried over; for the studies checked, unresolved V genes explain less than half of this, and the remainder is unexplained. The sample table holds 30,000 to 40,000 clones, of which around 79% were seen once. The top ten hold under 4% of the sample. The specimen was unsorted PBMCs, collected 3 years after starting antiretroviral therapy. All receptors derive from a man aged 45-65 years with HIV.

This chain joins TRBV7-9 and TRBJ2-3; D remains unclear. The CDR3 totals 14 residues. Germline lookup yields CDR1 SEHNR and CDR2 FQNEAQ (reference sequence). Trimming left V 3 bases short and J 2 bases short, with 9 bases between. In nucleotides, the CDR3 is TGTGCCAGCAGCTTTCAAGAGTCCACAGATACGCAGTATTTT. Its translation is CASSFQESTDTQYF.

This clone was picked up one time. V and J are TRBV28 and TRBJ2-2; D not certain. V lost 3 bases, J lost 7 bases, and 12 bases lay in between. The CDR3 length is 14 residues. Germline-derived CDR1 and CDR2 are MDHEN and SYDVKM. CDR3 residues: CASSFLGPNGELFF. As DNA, the CDR3 is TGTGCCAGCAGTTTCCTCGGGCCGAACGGGGAGCTGTTTTTT.

This clone was seen a few times. The chain carries TRBV30 and TRBJ1-5; unclear D gene. The germline CDR1 and CDR2 sequences are GTSNPN and SVGIG (reference sequence). This CDR3 has 14 residues. Trimming removed 5 bases at V and 5 bases at J, with 16 bases between. The CDR3 DNA sequence: TGTGCCTGGGAGTTTAAGGGCGCATATCAGCCCCAGCATTTT. Amino acids: CAWEFKGAYQPQHF.

This clone was observed a handful of times. Compared with germline, one end of the junction differs, possibly owing to a read error. The chain is built from TRBV29-1 and TRBJ2-5; 8 bases line up with TRBD2. The CDR3 sequence is 13 residues long. Germline loops: CDR1 SQVTM, CDR2 ANQGSEA. The CDR3 nucleotides are TGCAGCGTTGAAGATCGGGAAAGCGGGAGCACGGACTTC. Protein: CSVEDRESGSTDF. Drawing the rest from reference TRBV29-1 and TRBJ2-5, the complete variable domain is SAVISQKPSRDICQRGTSLTIQCQVDSQVTMMFWYRQQPGQSLTLIATANQGSEATYESGFVIDKFPISRPNLTFSTLTVSNMSPEDSSIYLCSVEDRESGSTDFGPGTRLLVL.

The rearrangement links TRBV4-3 to TRBJ2-3, with TRBD2 matching over 10 bases. The germline V gene encodes CDR1 LGHNA and CDR2 YSLEER. This CDR3 is 17 amino acids long. The V gene end was trimmed by 0 bases and the J gene end by 1 base; junction bases not matched to a gene: 4. The CDR3 region has the DNA TGCGCCAGCAGCCAAGATTGGAGCGGGAGGGGCACAGATACGCAGTATTTT. This gives the protein CASSQDWSGRGTDTQYF.

The V call is TRBV7-2, the J call TRBJ2-5; no firm D call. The CDR3 is 13 residues long. Germline values: CDR1 SGHTA, CDR2 FQGNSA. V gave up 2 bases and J gave up 1 base, with 5 bases separating them. The CDR3 spells CASSLTPQETQYF. The CDR3 coding sequence is TGTGCCAGCAGCTTAACTCCCCAAGAGACCCAGTACTTC.

The chain employs TRBV19 and TRBJ2-3; possibly TRBD1 or TRBD2 for D (5 bases each). V was pared by 0 bases and J by 0 bases, with 10 bases between. The V gene's germline CDR1 is LNHDA and CDR2 SQIVND (reference sequence). This CDR3 is built from 16 residues. CDR3 bases: TGTGCCAGTAGTATAGACAAGGGACGGAGCACAGATACGCAGTATTTT. Its translation is CASSIDKGRSTDTQYF.

The CDR3 reads CASSQVGQGATQYF. The CDR3 coding sequence is TGCGCCAGCAGCCAAGTCGGACAGGGGGCCACCCAGTACTTC. The chain employs TRBV4-3 and TRBJ2-5, with 11 bases matching TRBD1. Germline trimming cut 1 base from V and 8 bases from J; bases unmatched to any gene: 3. This CDR3 contains 14 residues. The germline V gene encodes CDR1 LGHNA and CDR2 YSLEER.

The gene calls are TRBV11-2 and TRBJ2-7; 10 bases agree with TRBD2. This CDR3 spans 16 amino acids. The germline V gene has CDR1 SGHAT and CDR2 FQNNGV. With 5 bases clipped from V and 1 base from J, the junction kept 8 bases outside the gene matches. As DNA, the CDR3 is TGTGCCAGCAGCGCCTTAGCGGGAGGAATATCCTACGAGCAGTACTTC. Translated, it gives CASSALAGGISYEQYF.

The J gene is TRBJ2-5, the V gene TRBV5-1; D assignment may be TRBD1 or TRBD2 (6 bases each). The last part of the DNA fits TRBJ2-7 better; the J call may be wrong. Germline CDR1 reads SGHRS; CDR2 reads YFSETQ. The CDR3 contains 15 residues. CDR3 protein: CASSLSGASSYEQYF. The CDR3 DNA is TGCGCCAGCAGCTTGTCGGGGGCTAGCTCCTACGAGCAGTACTTC.

The J gene is TRBJ2-7, the V gene TRBV6-1, with 10 bases matching TRBD2. The CDR3 contains 17 residues. The V and J ends lost 4 bases and 5 bases, in that order; junction bases with no gene match: 14. The germline gives CDR1 MNHNS, CDR2 SASEGT. CDR3 sequence: CASSARGAGGYRDEQYF. DNA of the CDR3: TGTGCCAGCAGTGCCCGGGGAGCGGGAGGGTACCGTGACGAGCAGTACTTC.

The chain joins TRBV9 to TRBJ2-1; D may be TRBD2 (5 bases). CDR1 is SGDLS and CDR2 is YYNGEE in the germline V gene. CDR3 size: 16 residues. V was clipped by 0 bases and J by 3 bases, with 13 bases between them. The CDR3 bases are TGTGCCAGCAGCGTAGGGGCAGACTACCTCTACAATGAGCAGTTCTTC. This gives the protein CASSVGADYLYNEQFF.

CDR3 DNA: TGTGCCAGCAGTTCCACCTACAGGGCCGGACAGCCCCAGCATTTT. This translates into CASSSTYRAGQPQHF. This chain connects TRBV27 to TRBJ1-5; perhaps TRBD1 as D (6 bases). The CDR3 runs to 15 residues. The germline V gene encodes CDR1 MNHEY and CDR2 SMNVEV (reference sequence). Between the trimmed V and J ends, which lost 4 bases and 7 bases, there was a span of 17 bases.

This clone was counted a single time. The J gene is TRBJ2-5, the V gene TRBV6-5; no clear D gene. Germline CDR1 and CDR2: MNHEY and SVGAGI. Trimming removed 0 bases at V and 2 bases at J, with 7 bases between. This CDR3 comprises 14 residues. CDR3: CASSYSYMQETQYF. The CDR3 region has the DNA TGTGCCAGCAGTTACTCCTACATGCAAGAGACCCAGTACTTC.

The V gene is TRBV4-1, the J gene TRBJ2-5; 12 nucleotides line up with TRBD2. Germline CDR1 MGHRA, CDR2 YSYEKL. This CDR3 spans 17 amino acids. V lost 4 bases to trimming and J lost 5 bases; unmatched junction nucleotides: 11. The CDR3 is CASSLSRLAGAGETQYF. CDR3 nucleotides: TGCGCCAGCAGCCTAAGCCGACTAGCGGGGGCGGGGGAGACCCAGTACTTC.

This chain links TRBV4-1 with TRBJ1-5, with D perhaps matching TRBD1 (5 bases). The CDR3 runs 15 residues. The germline V gene has CDR1 MGHRA and CDR2 YSYEKL. V dropped 0 bases and J dropped 10 bases, with 16 bases sitting between them. This CDR3 is CASSQDEGSRRPQHF. Written as DNA, the CDR3 is TGCGCCAGCAGCCAAGATGAGGGGTCGAGAAGACCCCAGCATTTT.

The chain is built from TRBV10-3 and TRBJ1-4, with a possible D match to TRBD1 (5 bases). V lost 6 bases to trimming and J lost 8 bases, with 16 bases between them. The V gene's germline CDR1 is ENHRY and CDR2 SYGVKD. The CDR3 sequence is 14 residues long. CDR3 nucleotide sequence: TGTGCCATCAGAGCCTTCGGTGGGGACGAAAAACTGTTTTTT. It codes for CAIRAFGGDEKLFF.

The chain is built from TRBV5-4 and TRBJ2-1; 9 bases are shared with TRBD2. V gave up 0 bases and J gave up 4 bases; unmatched junction bases: 2. Germline assignment: CDR1 SGHNT and CDR2 YYREEE (reference sequence). The CDR3 runs to 15 residues. The CDR3 spells CASSLGLAEYNEQFF. DNA of the CDR3: TGTGCCAGCAGCTTGGGACTAGCGGAGTACAATGAGCAGTTCTTC.

This clone was seen just once. The V call is TRBV11-3, the J call TRBJ2-1; D may correspond to TRBD1 or TRBD2 (5 bases each). This CDR3 has 13 residues. The V gene lost 4 bases and the J gene lost 9 bases, with 13 bases spanning the gap. Germline V gene lookup returns CDR1 SGHNT and CDR2 YENEEA. For the CDR3, the DNA is TGTGCCAGCAGCTCCTCCCAGAGGGGTGAGCAGTTCTTC. It specifies CASSSSQRGEQFF.

In its sample, this clone was seen a few times. The chain is built from TRBV28 and TRBJ1-4; weak D call: TRBD1 (5 bases). The CDR3 is made up of 14 amino acids. Germline V gene lookup returns CDR1 MDHEN and CDR2 SYDVKM. V was clipped by 7 bases and J by 3 bases, with 12 bases between them. CDR3 protein: CASNRRGANEKLFF. The CDR3 region has the DNA TGTGCCAGCAATCGTAGAGGGGCTAATGAAAAACTGTTTTTT.

This chain uses TRBV27 with TRBJ2-1, with 9 nucleotides matching TRBD2. CDR3 length: 15 residues. Per the germline V gene, CDR1 is MNHEY and CDR2 is SMNVEV (reference sequence). V shed 3 bases and J 4 bases; nucleotides not matched to a gene: 4. CDR3 loop: CASSLAGGVYNEQFF. The CDR3, as DNA: TGTGCCAGCAGTTTGGCGGGGGGGGTATACAATGAGCAGTTCTTC.

The CDR3 sequence is CASSGPGGWPQETQYF. CDR3 nucleotides: TGTGCCAGCAGTGGCCCGGGGGGGTGGCCACAAGAGACCCAGTACTTC. The chain has TRBV6-1 and TRBJ2-5; TRBD2 matches at 8 bases. The germline gives CDR1 MNHNS, CDR2 SASEGT. This CDR3 comprises 16 residues. Trimming at V came to 4 bases and at J to 2 bases, leaving 9 bases not matched to a gene.